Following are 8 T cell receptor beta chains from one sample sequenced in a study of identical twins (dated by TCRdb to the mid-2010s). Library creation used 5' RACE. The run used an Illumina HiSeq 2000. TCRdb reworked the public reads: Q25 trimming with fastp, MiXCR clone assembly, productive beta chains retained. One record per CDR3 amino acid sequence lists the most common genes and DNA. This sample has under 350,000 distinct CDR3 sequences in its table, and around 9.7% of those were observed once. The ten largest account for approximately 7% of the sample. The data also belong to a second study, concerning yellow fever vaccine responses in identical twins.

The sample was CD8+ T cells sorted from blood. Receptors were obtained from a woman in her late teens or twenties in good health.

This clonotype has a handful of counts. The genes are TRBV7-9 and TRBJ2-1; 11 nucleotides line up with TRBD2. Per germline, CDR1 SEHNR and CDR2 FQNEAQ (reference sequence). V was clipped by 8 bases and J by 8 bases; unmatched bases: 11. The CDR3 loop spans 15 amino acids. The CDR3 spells CASVSVAGGPDEQFF. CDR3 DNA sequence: TGTGCCAGCGTCTCCGTAGCGGGAGGGCCGGATGAGCAGTTCTTC.

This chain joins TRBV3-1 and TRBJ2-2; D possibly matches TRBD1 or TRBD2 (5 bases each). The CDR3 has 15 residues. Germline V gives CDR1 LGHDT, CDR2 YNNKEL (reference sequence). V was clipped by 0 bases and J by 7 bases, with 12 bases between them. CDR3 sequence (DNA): TGTGCCAGCAGCCAAGATGACGGGGCGAGCGGGGAGCTGTTTTTT. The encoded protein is CASSQDDGASGELFF.

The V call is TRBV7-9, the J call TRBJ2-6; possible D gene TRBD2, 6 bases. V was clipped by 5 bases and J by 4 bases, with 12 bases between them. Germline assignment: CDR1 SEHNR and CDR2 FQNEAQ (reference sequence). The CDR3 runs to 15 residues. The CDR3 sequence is CASSLSAGGANVLTF. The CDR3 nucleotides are TGTGCCAGCAGCCTAAGCGCGGGAGGGGCCAACGTCCTGACTTTC.

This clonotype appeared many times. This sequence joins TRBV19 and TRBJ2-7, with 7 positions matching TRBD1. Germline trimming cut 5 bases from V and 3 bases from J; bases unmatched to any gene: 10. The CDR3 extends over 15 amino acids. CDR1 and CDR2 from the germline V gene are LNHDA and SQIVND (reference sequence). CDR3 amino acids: CASSSVPGQYYEQYF. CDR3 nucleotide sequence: TGTGCCAGTAGTTCTGTGCCGGGACAGTACTACGAGCAGTACTTC. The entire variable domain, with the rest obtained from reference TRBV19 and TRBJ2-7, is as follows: DGGITQSPKYLFRKEGQNVTLSCEQNLNHDAMYWYRQDPGQGLRLIYYSQIVNDFQKGDIAEGYSVSREKKESFPLTVTSAQKNPTAFYLCASSSVPGQYYEQYFGPGTRLTVT.

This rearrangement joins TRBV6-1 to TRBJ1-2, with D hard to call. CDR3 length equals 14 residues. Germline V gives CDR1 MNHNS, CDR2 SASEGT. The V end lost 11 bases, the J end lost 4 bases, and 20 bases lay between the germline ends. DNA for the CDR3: TGTGCCGCTCTCGGAGGGAACACATTCTATGGCTACACCTTC. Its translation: CAALGGNTFYGYTF.

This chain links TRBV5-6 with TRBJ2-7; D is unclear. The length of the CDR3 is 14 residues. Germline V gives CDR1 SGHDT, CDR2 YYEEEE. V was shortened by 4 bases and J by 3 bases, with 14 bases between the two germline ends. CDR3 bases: TGTGCCAGCAGCCACCGAACGATGGTCTACGAGCAGTACTTC. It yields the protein CASSHRTMVYEQYF.

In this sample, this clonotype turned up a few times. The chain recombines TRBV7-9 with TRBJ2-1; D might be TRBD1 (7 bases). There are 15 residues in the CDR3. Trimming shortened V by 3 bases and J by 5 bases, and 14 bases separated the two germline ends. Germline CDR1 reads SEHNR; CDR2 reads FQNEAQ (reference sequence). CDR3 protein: CASSFPQGGNNEQFF. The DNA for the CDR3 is TGTGCCAGCAGCTTTCCTCAGGGGGGAAACAATGAGCAGTTCTTC.

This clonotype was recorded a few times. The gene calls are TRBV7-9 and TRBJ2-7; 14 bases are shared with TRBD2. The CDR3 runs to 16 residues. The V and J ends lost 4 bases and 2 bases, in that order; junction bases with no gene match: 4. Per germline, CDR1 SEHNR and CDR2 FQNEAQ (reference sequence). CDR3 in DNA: TGTGCCAGCAGCTCGGGACTAGCGGGAGACCCCTACGAGCAGTACTTC. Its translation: CASSSGLAGDPYEQYF.